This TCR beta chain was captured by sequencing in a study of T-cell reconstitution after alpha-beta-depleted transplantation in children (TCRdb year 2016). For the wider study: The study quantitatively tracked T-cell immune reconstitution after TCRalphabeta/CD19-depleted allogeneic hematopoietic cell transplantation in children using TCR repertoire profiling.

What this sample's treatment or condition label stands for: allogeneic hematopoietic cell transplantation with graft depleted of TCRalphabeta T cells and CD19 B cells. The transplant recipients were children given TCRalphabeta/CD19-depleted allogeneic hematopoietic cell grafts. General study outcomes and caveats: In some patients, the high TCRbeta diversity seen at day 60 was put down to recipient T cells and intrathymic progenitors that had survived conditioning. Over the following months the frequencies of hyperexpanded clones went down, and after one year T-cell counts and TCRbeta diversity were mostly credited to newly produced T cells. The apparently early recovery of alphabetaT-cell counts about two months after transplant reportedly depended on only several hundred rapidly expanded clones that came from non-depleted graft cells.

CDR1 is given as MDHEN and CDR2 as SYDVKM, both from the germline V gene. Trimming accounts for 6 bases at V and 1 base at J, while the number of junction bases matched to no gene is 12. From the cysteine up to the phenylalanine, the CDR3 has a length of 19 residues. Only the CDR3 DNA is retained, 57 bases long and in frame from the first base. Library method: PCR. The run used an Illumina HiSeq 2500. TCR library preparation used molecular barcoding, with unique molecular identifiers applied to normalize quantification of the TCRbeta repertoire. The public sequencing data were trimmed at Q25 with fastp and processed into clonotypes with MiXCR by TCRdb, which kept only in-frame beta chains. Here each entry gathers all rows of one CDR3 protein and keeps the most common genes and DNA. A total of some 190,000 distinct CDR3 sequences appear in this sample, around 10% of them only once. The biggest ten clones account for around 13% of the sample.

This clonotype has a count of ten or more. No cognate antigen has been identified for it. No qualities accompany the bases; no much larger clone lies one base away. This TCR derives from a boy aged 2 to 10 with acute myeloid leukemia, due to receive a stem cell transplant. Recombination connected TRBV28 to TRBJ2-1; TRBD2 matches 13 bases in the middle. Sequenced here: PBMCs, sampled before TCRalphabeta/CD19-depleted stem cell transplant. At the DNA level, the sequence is TGTGCCAGCAGAGGAAGAGGGACTAGCGGGGTGTTATCCTACAATGAGCAGTTCTTC. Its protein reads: CASRGRGTSGVLSYNEQFF.